This T cell receptor (beta chain) was sequenced for a study of CD8 T cells in ankylosing spondylitis (dated by TCRdb to the late 2010s). With respect to the entire study: The study set out to find disease-linked TCR variants by profiling T cell receptor beta repertoires in ankylosing spondylitis patients and healthy donors. The full study cohort was made up of approximately 27 ankylosing spondylitis patients and over 90 healthy donors. Samples of peripheral blood were taken, and for ankylosing spondylitis patients, synovial fluid was collected as well.

The research as a whole found: A TCR beta motif of about 8 highly homologous amino acid variants appeared characteristic of blood from ankylosing spondylitis patients. A CD8+ phenotype was shown by the disease-linked clones, which were found at relatively low frequencies in peripheral blood. The disease-linked clones were reported as significantly enriched in matched synovial fluid samples from ankylosing spondylitis patients. Some motif variants were previously reported in synovial fluid and blood of reactive arthritis patients, suggesting common disease-initiation mechanisms.

The sequencing machine was an Illumina HiSeq 2500. Quantitative 5'-RACE with molecular barcodes was the method used to prepare the TCR beta libraries. In the paper's pipeline: A new computational method, built on a probabilistic model of VDJ rearrangement, was used to identify disease-linked TCR variants. The public reads were reprocessed in TCRdb via fastp at Q25 and MiXCR, keeping in-frame beta chains. Each record represents a unique CDR3 protein, reported with the most common genes and DNA among its rows. The V and J calls shown here were made by TCRdb, not taken from the authors' results. The sample records around 890,000 distinct CDR3 sequences, roughly 12% of which are singletons. Together, the top ten hold roughly 0.51% of the sample. Counted from cysteine to phenylalanine, this CDR3 has 15 amino acids. Solely the CDR3 DNA is kept, with 45 bases framed from the first base. The germline V gene provides CDR1 MNHEY and CDR2 SVGAGI. Cut back by 0 bases and 6 bases, the V and J ends lie 12 bases apart.

Turning to this clonotype: Its target antigen remains unknown. No per-base quality is available; no much larger clone lies one base away.

The chain is encoded by TRBV6-5 joined to TRBJ1-5, with the identity of the D gene unclear. This receptor was obtained from a male donor with ankylosing spondylitis. Sequenced input: blood, either unsorted or a sorted T cell fraction (not recorded which). The CDR3: CASSYSHLWPQPQHF. The sequence in DNA is TGTGCCAGCAGTTACTCGCATCTATGGCCTCAGCCCCAGCATTTT.